The TCR beta chain described here comes from a study of T cell responses to AZD1222 COVID-19 vaccine. Trimming removed 5 bases from V and 5 bases from J, with 8 bases in between. The CDR3 runs 13 residues. In germline, CDR1 is SGHRS, CDR2 YFSETQ. Comment on this clone: Its antigen is unknown.

The repertoire was sequenced with immunoSEQ multiplex PCR; TCRdb's copy has only in-frame clones and lacks some. The table shows more than 80,000 clones, with roughly 91% occurring only once. Regarding the study as a whole: Spike was spanned by vaccine-associated CD4 TCRs, with dominance at 160-218 and 743-854. Only 5 or 6 AZD1222 recipients were seropositive at baseline.

Here the sequenced sample was peripheral blood, taken 28 days after the second AZD1222 dose. V gene TRBV5-1 combines with J gene TRBJ1-6; D uncertain. This sequence was found in an adult who received the AZD1222 COVID-19 vaccine. CDR3 sequence: CASRTGNNSPLHF. CDR3 sequence (DNA): TGCGCCAGCAGGACGGGGAATAATTCACCCCTCCACTTT.